This T cell receptor (beta chain) was identified during a study of T cell changes during pregnancy in multiple sclerosis (dated by TCRdb to between 2018 and 2021). The study in broad terms: The study examined how the T cell repertoire changed over the course of pregnancy in women with multiple sclerosis.

CDR1 LGHNA and CDR2 YSLEER are derived from the germline V gene. Reading from cysteine to phenylalanine, the CDR3 counts 15 amino acids. Of the read, only the CDR3 DNA is kept; its 45 bases are in frame from base 1. The V and J ends are trimmed by 2 bases and 7 bases, leaving 14 bases between them. Library construction relied on the immunoSEQ multiplex PCR assay. TCRdb carries this immuneACCESS record with in-frame sequences only. Its versions omit some clonotypes, under half of them owing to an unresolved V gene in the studies checked, with the rest unexplained. Within this sample are roughly 23,000 clones, with around 89% of them counted one time only. The ten largest account for approximately 6.3% of the sample. A note on this clone: Its antigen specificity is not known. No quality values exist for individual bases; no much larger clone is one base distant.

Sequences were derived from CD8+ T cells from peripheral blood mononuclear cells, sampled in the first trimester of pregnancy. The sequence derives from a female donor with multiple sclerosis, enrolled in a pregnancy study. The chain is assembled from TRBV4-3 and TRBJ2-2; TRBD2 might be the D gene, on 6 matching bases. CDR3 region: CASSQRPSEGGELFF. The sequence in DNA is TGCGCCAGCAGCCAAAGGCCTAGCGAGGGCGGGGAGCTGTTTTTT.